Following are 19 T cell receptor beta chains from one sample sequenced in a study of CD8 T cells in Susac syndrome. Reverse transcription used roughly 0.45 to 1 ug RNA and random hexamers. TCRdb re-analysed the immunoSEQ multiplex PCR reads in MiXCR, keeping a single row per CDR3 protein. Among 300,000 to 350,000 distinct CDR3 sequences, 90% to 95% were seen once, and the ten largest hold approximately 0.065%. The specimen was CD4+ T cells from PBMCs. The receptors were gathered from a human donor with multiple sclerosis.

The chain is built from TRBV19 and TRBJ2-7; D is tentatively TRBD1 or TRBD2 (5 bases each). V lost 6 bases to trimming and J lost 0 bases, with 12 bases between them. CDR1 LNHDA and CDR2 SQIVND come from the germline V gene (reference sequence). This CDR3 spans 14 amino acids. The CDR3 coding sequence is TGTGCCAGTAGCCTCGGGGCTCGCTCCTACGAGCAGTACTTC. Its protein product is CASSLGARSYEQYF.

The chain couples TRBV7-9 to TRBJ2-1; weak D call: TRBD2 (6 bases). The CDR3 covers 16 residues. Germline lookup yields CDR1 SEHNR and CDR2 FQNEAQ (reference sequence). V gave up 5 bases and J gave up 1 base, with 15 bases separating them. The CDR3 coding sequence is TGTGCCAGCAGCCACCGGACTATTCGTTCCTACAATGAGCAGTTCTTC. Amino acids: CASSHRTIRSYNEQFF.

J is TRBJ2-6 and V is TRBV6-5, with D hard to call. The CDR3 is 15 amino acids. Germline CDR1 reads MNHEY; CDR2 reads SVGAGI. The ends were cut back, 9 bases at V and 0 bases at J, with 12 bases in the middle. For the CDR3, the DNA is TGTGCCAGTCGCGGAACGGGCTCTGGGGCCAACGTCCTGACTTTC. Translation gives CASRGTGSGANVLTF.

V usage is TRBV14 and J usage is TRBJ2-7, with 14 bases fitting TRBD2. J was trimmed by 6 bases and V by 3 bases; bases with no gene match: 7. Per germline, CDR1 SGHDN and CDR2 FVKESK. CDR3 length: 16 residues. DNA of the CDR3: TGTGCCAGCAGCCAGGGACTAGCGGGGGTCTTCTCCGAGCAGTACTTC. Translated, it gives CASSQGLAGVFSEQYF.

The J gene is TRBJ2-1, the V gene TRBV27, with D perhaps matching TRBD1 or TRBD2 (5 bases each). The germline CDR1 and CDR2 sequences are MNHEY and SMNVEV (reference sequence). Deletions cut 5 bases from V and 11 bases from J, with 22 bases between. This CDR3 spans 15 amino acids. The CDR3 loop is CASSPTRFGTAQQFF. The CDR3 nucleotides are TGTGCCAGCAGTCCAACTAGATTCGGGACCGCACAGCAGTTCTTC.

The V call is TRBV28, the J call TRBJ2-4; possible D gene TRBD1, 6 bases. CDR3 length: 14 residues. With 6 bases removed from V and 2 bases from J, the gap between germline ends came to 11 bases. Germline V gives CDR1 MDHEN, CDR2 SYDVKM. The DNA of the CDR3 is TGTGCCAGCAGGAAACAGGGCACCAAAAACATTCAGTACTTC. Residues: CASRKQGTKNIQYF.

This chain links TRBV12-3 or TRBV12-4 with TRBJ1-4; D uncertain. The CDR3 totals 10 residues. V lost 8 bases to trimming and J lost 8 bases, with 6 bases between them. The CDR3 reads CASWNEKLFF. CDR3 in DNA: TGTGCCAGCTGGAACGAAAAACTGTTTTTT.

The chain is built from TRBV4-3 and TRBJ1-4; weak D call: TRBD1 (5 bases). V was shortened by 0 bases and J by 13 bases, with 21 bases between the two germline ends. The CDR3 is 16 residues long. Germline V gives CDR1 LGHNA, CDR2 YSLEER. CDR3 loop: CASSQEGTRNFDPLFF. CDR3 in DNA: TGCGCCAGCAGCCAAGAGGGGACTCGGAACTTCGACCCACTGTTTTTT.

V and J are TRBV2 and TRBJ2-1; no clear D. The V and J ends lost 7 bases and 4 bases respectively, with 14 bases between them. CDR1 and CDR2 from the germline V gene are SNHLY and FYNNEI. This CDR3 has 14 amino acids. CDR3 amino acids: CASKSNPQYNEQFF. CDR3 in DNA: TGTGCCAGCAAATCAAACCCCCAATACAATGAGCAGTTCTTC.

The CDR3 loop is CSATLRVGPPYEQYF. CDR3 in DNA: TGCAGTGCTACACTTCGGGTAGGACCTCCCTACGAGCAGTACTTC. The chain links TRBV20-1 to TRBJ2-7; no firm D call. The V and J ends lost 4 bases and 2 bases respectively, with 18 bases between them. The V gene's germline CDR1 is DFQATT and CDR2 SNEGSKA (reference sequence). The CDR3 runs 15 residues.

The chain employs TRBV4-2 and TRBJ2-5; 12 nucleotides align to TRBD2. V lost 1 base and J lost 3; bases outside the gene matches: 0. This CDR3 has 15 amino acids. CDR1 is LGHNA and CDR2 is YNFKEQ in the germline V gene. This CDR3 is CASSQGTSGKETQYF. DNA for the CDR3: TGTGCCAGCAGCCAAGGGACTAGCGGGAAAGAGACCCAGTACTTC.

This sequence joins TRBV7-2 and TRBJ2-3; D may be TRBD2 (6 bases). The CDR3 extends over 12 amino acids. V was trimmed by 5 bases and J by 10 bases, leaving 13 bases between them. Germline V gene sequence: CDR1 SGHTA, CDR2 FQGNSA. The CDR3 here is CASSPGTPAQYF. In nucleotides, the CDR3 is TGTGCCAGCAGCCCCGGGACTCCCGCGCAGTATTTT.

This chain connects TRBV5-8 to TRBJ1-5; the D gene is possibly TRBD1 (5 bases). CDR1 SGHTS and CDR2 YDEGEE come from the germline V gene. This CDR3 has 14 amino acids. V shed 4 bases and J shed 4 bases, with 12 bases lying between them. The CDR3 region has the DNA TGTGCCAGCAGCCACCCCGGGGGGAATCAGCCCCAGCATTTT. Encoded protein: CASSHPGGNQPQHF. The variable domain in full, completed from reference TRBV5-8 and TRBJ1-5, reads EAGVTQSPTHLIKTRGQQATLRCSPISGHTSVYWYQQALGLGLQFLLWYDEGEERNRGNFPPRFSGRQFPNYSSELNVNALELEDSALYLCASSHPGGNQPQHFGDGTRLSIL.

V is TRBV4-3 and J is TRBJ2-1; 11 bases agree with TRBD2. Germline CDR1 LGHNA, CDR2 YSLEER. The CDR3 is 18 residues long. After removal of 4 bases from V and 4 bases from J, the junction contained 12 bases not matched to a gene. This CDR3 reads CASSPNPPGLAVYNEQFF. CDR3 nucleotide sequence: TGCGCCAGCAGCCCGAACCCACCGGGACTAGCGGTTTACAATGAGCAGTTCTTC.

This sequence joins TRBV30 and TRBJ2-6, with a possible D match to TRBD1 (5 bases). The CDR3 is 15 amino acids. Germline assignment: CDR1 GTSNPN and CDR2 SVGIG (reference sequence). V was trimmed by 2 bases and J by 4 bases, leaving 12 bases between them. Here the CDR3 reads CAWSQQGAGANVLTF. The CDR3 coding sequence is TGTGCCTGGAGTCAACAAGGGGCGGGGGCCAACGTCCTGACTTTC.

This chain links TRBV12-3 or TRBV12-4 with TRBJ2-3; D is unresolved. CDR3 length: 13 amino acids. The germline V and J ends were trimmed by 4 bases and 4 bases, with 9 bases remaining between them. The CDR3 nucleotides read TGTGCCAGCAGTTCCCTCAACTCAGATACGCAGTATTTT. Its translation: CASSSLNSDTQYF.

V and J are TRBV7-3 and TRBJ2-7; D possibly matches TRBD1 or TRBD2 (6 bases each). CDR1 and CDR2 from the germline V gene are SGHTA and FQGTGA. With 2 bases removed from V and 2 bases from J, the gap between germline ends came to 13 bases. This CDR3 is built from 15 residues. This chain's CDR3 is CASSLSAGQPYEQYF. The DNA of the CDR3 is TGTGCCAGCAGCTTATCGGCGGGACAACCCTACGAGCAGTACTTC.

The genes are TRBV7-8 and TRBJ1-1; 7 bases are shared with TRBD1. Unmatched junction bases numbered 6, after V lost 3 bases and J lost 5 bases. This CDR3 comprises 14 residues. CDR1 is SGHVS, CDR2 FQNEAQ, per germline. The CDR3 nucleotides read TGTGCCAGCAGCTTTTCAGGGGGTGTTACTGAAGCTTTCTTT. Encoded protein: CASSFSGGVTEAFF.

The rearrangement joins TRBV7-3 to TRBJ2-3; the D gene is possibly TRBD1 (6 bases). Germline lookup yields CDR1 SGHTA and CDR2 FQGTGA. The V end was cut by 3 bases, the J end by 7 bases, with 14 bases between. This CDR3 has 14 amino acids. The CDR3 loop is CASSFMGADHTQYF. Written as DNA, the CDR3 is TGTGCCAGCAGCTTTATGGGGGCCGACCATACGCAGTATTTT.